This TCR beta chain originates from a study of cytomegalovirus exposure and HLA in healthy donors. V lost 5 bases and J 0 bases, leaving 7 bases between the germline ends. Germline V gene sequence: CDR1 SEHNR, CDR2 FQNEAQ (reference sequence). The CDR3 has 14 residues. PCR used 60 Vbeta primers and 13 Jbeta primers. Method: immunoSEQ multiplex PCR; TCRdb's copy keeps in-frame clones and lacks some. The sample holds more than 85,000 clones; approximately 76% are singletons and the top ten take around 7.7%. The gene calls are TRBV7-9 and TRBJ2-2; D not resolved. The origin of this receptor is a man between 40 and 49 years old in good health and CMV-seronegative. The sequencing sample was made of PBMCs. CDR3 nucleotide sequence: TGTGCCAGCAGCCCCCCTACGAACACCGGGGAGCTGTTTTTT. This codes for CASSPPTNTGELFF.